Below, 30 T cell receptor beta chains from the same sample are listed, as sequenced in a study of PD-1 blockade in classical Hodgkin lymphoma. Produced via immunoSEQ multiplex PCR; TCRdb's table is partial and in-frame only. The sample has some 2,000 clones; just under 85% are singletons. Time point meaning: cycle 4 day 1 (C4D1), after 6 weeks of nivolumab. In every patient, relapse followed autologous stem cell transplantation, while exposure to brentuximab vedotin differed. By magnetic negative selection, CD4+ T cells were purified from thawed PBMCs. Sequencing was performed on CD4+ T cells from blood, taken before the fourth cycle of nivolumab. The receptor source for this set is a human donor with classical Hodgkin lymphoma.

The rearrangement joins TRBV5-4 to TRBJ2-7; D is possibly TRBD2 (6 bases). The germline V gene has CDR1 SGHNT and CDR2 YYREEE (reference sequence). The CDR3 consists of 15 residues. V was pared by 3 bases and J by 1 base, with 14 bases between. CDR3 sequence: CASSWTSAGSYEQYF. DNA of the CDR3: TGTGCCAGCAGCTGGACCTCCGCGGGGTCCTACGAGCAGTACTTC.

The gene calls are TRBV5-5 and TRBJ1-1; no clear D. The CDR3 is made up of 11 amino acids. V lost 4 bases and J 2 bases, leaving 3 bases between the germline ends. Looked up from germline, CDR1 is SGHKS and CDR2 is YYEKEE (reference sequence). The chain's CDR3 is CASSGNTEAFF. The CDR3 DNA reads TGTGCCAGCAGCGGTAACACTGAAGCTTTCTTT. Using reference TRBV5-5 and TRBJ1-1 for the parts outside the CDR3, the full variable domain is DAGVTQSPTHLIKTRGQQVTLRCSPISGHKSVSWYQQVLGQGPQFIFQYYEKEERGRGNFPDRFSARQFPNYSSELNVNALLLGDSALYLCASSGNTEAFFGQGTRLTVV.

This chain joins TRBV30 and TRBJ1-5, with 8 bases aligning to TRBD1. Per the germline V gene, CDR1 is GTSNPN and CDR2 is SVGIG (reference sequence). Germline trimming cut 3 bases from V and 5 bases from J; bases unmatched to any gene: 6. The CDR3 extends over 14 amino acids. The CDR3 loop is CAWRSTGGYQPQHF. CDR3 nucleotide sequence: TGTGCCTGGAGAAGCACAGGGGGTTATCAGCCCCAGCATTTT.

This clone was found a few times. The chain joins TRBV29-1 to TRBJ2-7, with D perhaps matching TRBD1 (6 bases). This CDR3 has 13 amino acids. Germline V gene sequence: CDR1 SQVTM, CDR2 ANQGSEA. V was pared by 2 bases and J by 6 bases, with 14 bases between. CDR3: CSVERSGGGEQYF. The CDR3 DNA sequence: TGCAGCGTTGAACGAAGTGGGGGCGGCGAGCAGTACTTC.

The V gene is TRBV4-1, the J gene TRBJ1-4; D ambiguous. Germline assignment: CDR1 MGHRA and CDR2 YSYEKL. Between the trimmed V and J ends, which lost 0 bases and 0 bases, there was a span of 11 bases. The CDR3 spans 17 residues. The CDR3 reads CASSQEWGLATNEKLFF. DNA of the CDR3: TGCGCCAGCAGCCAAGAGTGGGGTTTAGCAACTAATGAAAAACTGTTTTTT.

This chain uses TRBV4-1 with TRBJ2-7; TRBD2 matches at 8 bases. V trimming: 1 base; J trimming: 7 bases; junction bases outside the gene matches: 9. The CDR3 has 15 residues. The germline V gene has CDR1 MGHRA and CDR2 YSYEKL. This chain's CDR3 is CASSQVGRAAGEQYF. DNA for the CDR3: TGCGCCAGCAGCCAAGTCGGGAGGGCCGCGGGAGAGCAGTACTTC.

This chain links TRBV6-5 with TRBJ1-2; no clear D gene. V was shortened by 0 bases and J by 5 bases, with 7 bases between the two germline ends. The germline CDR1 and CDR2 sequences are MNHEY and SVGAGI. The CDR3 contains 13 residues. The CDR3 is CASSYSAGYGYTF. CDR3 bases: TGTGCCAGCAGTTACTCGGCAGGTTATGGCTACACCTTC.

CDR3 in DNA: TGTGCCTGGAACAGGGGAAGTAACTATGGCTACACCTTC. It codes for CAWNRGSNYGYTF. The chain has TRBV30 and TRBJ1-2; TRBD1 aligns across 7 bases. V lost 4 bases and J lost 1; bases outside the gene matches: 3. The CDR3 length is 13 residues. Germline loops: CDR1 GTSNPN, CDR2 SVGIG (reference sequence).

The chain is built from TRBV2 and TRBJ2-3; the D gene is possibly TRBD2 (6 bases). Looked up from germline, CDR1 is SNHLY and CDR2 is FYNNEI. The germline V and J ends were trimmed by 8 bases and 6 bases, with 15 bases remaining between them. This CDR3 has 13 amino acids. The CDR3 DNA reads TGTGCCAGCCTCAGGGAGGTTATCGATACGCAGTATTTT. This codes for CASLREVIDTQYF.

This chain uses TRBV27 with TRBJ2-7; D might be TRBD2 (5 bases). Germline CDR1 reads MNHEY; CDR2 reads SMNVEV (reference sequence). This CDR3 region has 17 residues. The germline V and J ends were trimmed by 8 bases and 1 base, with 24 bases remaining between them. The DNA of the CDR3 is TGTGCCAGCCAGTCCGTTTCTCGCGGGCTAAATTCCTACGAGCAGTACTTC. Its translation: CASQSVSRGLNSYEQYF.

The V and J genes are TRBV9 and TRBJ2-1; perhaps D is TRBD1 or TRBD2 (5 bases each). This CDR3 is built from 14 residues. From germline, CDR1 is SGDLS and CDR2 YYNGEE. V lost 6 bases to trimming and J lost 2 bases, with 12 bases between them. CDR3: CASNTGRAYNEQFF. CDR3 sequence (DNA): TGTGCCAGCAATACGGGGCGAGCCTACAATGAGCAGTTCTTC.

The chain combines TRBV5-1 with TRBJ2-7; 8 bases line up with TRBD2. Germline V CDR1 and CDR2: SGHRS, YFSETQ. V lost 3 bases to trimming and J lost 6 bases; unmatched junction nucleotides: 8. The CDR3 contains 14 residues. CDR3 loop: CASSSNGGGREQYF. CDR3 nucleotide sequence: TGCGCCAGCAGCTCGAACGGGGGGGGGCGCGAGCAGTACTTC.

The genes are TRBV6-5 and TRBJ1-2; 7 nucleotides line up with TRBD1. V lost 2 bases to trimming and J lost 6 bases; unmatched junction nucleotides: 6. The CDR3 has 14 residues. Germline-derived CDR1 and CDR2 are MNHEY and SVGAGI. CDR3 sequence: CASSYLTGSHGYTF. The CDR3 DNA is TGTGCCAGCAGTTACCTGACAGGGTCTCATGGCTACACCTTC.

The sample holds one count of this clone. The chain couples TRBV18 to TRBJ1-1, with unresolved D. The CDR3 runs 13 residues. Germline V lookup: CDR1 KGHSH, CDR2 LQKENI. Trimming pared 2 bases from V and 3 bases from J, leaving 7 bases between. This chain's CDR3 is CASSPNRYTEAFF. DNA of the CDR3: TGTGCCAGCTCACCAAATAGGTACACTGAAGCTTTCTTT.

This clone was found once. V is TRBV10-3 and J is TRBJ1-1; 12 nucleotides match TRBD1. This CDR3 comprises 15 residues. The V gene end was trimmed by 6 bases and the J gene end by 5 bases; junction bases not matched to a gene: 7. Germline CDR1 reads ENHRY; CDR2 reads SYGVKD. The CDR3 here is CAIRGTGGEGTEAFF. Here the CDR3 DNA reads TGTGCCATCAGAGGGACAGGGGGCGAGGGTACTGAAGCTTTCTTT.

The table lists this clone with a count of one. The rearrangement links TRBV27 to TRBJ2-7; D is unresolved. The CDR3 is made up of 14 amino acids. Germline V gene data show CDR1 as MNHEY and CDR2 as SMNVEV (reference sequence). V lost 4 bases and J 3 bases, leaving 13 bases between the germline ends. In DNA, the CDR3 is TGTGCCAGCAGTTACAGACGTTTGGGCTACGAGCAGTACTTC. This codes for CASSYRRLGYEQYF.

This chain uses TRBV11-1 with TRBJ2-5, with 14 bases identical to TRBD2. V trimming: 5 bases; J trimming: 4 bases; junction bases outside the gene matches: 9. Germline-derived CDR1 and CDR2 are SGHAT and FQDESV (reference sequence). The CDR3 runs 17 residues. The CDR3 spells CASSLGLAGELGETQYF. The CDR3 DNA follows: TGTGCCAGCAGCCTGGGACTAGCGGGAGAATTAGGAGAGACCCAGTACTTC.

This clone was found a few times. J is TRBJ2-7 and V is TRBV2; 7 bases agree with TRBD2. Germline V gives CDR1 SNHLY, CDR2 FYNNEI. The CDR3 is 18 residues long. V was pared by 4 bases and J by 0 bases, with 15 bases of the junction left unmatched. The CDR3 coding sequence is TGTGCCAGCAGTGTTCCCCTAAAACTAGCGTTGAGCTCCTACGAGCAGTACTTC. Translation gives CASSVPLKLALSSYEQYF.

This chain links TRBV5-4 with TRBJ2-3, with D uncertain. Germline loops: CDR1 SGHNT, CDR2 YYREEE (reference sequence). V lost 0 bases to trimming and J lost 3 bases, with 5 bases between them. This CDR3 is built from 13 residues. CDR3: CASSLDRTDTQYF. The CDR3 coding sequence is TGTGCCAGCAGCTTGGACCGTACAGATACGCAGTATTTT.

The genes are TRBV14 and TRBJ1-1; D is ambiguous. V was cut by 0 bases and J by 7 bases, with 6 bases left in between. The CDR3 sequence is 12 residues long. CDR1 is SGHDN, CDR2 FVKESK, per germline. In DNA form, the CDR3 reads TGTGCCAGCAGCCAAGAACAGCATGAAGCTTTCTTT. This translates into CASSQEQHEAFF.

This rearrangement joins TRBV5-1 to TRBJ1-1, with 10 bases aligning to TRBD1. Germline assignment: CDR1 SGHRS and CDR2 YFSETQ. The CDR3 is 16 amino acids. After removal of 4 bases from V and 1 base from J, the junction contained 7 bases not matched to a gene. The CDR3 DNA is TGCGCCAGCAGCGGGGGACAGGGGTTAGGGAACACTGAAGCTTTCTTT. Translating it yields CASSGGQGLGNTEAFF.

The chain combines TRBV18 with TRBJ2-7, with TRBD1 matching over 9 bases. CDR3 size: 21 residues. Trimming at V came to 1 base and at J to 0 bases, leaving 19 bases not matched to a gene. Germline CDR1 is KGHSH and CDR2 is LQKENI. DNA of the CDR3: TGTGCCAGCTCACCACGCCCCCATCGGACAGGGGTTAGCCTCGACTCCTACGAGCAGTACTTC. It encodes CASSPRPHRTGVSLDSYEQYF.

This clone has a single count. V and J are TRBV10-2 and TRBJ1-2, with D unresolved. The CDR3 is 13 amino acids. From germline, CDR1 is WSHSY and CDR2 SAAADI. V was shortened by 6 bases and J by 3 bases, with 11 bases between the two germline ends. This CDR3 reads CASRIRADYGYTF. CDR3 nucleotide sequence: TGCGCCAGCAGGATCCGGGCCGACTATGGCTACACCTTC.

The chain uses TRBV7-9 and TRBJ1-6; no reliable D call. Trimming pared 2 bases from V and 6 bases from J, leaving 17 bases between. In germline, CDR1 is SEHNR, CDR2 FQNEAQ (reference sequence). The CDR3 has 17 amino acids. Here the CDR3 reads CASSLFGERRPNSPLHF. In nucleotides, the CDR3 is TGTGCCAGCAGCTTATTTGGCGAAAGGAGACCTAATTCACCCCTCCACTTT.

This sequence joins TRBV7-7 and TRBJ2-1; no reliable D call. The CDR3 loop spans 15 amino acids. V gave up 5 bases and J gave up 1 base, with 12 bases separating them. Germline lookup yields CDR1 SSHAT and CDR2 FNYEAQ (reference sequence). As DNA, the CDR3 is TGTGCCAGCAGCAACGGGCTGGCTTCCTACAATGAGCAGTTCTTC. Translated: CASSNGLASYNEQFF.

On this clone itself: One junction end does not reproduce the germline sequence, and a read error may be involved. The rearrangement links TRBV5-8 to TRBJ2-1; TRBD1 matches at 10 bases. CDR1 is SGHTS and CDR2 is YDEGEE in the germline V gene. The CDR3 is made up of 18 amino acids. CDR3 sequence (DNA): TGTGCCAGCAGCCGATGGACAGGGGGACCTTTCTCCTACAATGGGCAGTTCTTC. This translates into CASSRWTGGPFSYNGQFF.

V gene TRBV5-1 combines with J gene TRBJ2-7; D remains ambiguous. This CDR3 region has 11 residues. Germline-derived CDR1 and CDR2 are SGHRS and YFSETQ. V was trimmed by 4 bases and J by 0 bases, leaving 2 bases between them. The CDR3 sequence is CASSASYEQYF. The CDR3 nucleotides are TGCGCCAGCAGCGCCTCCTACGAGCAGTACTTC.

CDR3 sequence reads: CASSPLAGGPGELFF. CDR3 bases: TGTGCCAGCAGCCCACTAGCGGGAGGACCCGGGGAGCTGTTTTTT. The gene calls are TRBV6-5 and TRBJ2-2; TRBD2 agrees at 12 bases. The CDR3 is 15 residues long. Per the germline V gene, CDR1 is MNHEY and CDR2 is SVGAGI. V lost 6 bases to trimming and J lost 6 bases; unmatched junction nucleotides: 5.

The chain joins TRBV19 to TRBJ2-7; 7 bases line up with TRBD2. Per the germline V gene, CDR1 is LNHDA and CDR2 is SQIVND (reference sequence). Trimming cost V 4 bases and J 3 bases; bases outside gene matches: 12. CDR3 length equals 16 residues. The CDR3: CASSTIRGGSGYEQYF. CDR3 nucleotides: TGTGCCAGTAGTACCATTAGGGGCGGGAGTGGCTACGAGCAGTACTTC.

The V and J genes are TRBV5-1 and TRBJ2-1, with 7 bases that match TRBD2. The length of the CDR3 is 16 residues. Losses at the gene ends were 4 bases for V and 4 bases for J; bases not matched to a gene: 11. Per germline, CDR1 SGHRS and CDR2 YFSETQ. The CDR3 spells CASSPLGSGWYNEQFF. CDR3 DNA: TGCGCCAGCAGCCCCCTGGGTAGCGGGTGGTACAATGAGCAGTTCTTC.